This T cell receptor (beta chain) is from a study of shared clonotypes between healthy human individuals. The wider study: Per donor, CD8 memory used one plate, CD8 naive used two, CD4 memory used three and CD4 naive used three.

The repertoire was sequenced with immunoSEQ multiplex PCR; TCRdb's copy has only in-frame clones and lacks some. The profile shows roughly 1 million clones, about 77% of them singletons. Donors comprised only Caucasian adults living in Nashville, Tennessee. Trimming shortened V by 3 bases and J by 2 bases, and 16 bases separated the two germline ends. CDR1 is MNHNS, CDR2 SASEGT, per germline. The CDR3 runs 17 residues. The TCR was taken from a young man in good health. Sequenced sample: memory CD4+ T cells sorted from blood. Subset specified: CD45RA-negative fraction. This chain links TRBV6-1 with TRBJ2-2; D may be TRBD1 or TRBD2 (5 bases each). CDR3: CASSEGSGRVNTGELFF. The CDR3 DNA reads TGTGCCAGCAGTGAGGGATCAGGGCGGGTTAACACCGGGGAGCTGTTTTTT.